The TCR beta chain described here comes from a study of T-cell reconstitution after alpha-beta-depleted transplantation in children (TCRdb year 2016). About the full investigation: Using TCR repertoire profiling, the study quantitatively followed how T-cell immune reconstitution unfolded in children after TCRalphabeta/CD19-depleted allogeneic hematopoietic cell transplantation. Results and caveats for the whole study, not just this receptor: In some patients, the high TCRbeta diversity seen at day 60 was put down to recipient T cells and intrathymic progenitors that had survived conditioning. Over subsequent months, a decline in hyperexpanded clone frequencies was noted, and after one year, T-cell counts and TCRbeta diversity were mostly ascribed to newly produced T cells. The apparently early alphabetaT-cell count recovery about two months after transplant was reportedly dependent on only several hundred rapidly expanded clones derived from non-depleted graft cells.

About this clonotype itself: There is no known antigen for this receptor. The input lacks base qualities; no much larger clone sits a single base away.

The meaning of the sample's treatment or condition label: allogeneic hematopoietic cell transplantation with graft depleted of TCRalphabeta T cells and CD19 B cells. TCRalphabeta/CD19-depleted allogeneic hematopoietic cell grafts were given to the transplant recipients, all of whom were children. CDR1 is given as PRHDT and CDR2 as FYEKMQ, both from the germline V gene (reference sequence). Its CDR3 holds 15 amino acids, cysteine through phenylalanine. Only CDR3 DNA is held: 45 bases, read in frame from base 1. V has 4 bases trimmed and J has 1 base trimmed; junction bases matching no gene number 6. Library preparation was by PCR. TCRdb shows the sequencer as Illumina HiSeq 2500. TCR libraries were prepared with molecular barcoding, using unique molecular identifiers to normalize TCRbeta repertoire quantification. TCRdb passed the public sequencing reads through fastp at Q25 and MiXCR, retaining productive beta sequences. Each CDR3 protein appears once, grouped with its most common genes and DNA. The table for this sample lists about 250,000 distinct CDR3 sequences; 24% of them were counted only once. The ten top clones hold more than 4.5% of the sample.

The chain links TRBV13 with TRBJ2-7; TRBD1 fits 8 bases in the junction. The sample in question was PBMCs, mostly from graft donor cells, obtained 360 days after TCRalphabeta/CD19-depleted stem cell transplant. The receptor was derived from a female patient aged 2-15 years who had a stem cell transplant for congenital amegakaryocytic thrombocytopenia, so the T cells may come from the graft donor. The bases read TGTGCCAGCAGCTGGCACTACAGGGGGTCCTACGAGCAGTACTTC. This translates into CASSWHYRGSYEQYF.